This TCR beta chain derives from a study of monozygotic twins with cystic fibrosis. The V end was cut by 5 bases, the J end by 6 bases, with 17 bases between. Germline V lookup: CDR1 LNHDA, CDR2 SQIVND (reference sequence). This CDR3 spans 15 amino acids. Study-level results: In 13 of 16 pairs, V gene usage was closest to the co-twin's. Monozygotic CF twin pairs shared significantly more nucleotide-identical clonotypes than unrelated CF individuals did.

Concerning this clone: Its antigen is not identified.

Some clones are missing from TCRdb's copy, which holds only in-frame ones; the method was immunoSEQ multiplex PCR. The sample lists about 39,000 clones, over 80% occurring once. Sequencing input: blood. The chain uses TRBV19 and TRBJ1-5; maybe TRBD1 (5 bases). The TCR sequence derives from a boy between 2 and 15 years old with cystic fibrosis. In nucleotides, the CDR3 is TGTGCCAGTAGTCCCCGGGGGGTAAGGGGTCAGCCCCAGCATTTT. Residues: CASSPRGVRGQPQHF.